The 2 T cell receptor beta chains below were found in one sample sequenced in a study of CD8 T cells in Susac syndrome. Reverse transcription of about 0.45 to 1 ug RNA was carried out with random hexamers. TCRdb recomputed calls from the immunoSEQ multiplex PCR reads with MiXCR, one row per CDR3 protein. The profile shows about 130,000 distinct CDR3 sequences, about 94% of them singletons. Sequenced sample: CD4+ T cells from PBMCs. The receptors come from a human donor with multiple sclerosis.

V usage is TRBV20-1 and J usage is TRBJ2-6, with TRBD1 as a possible D gene (5 bases). This CDR3 is built from 16 residues. Germline loops: CDR1 DFQATT, CDR2 SNEGSKA (reference sequence). Between the trimmed V and J ends, which lost 0 bases and 0 bases, there was a span of 9 bases. CDR3 DNA: TGCAGTGCTAGAGAGGACACTGACTCTGGGGCCAACGTCCTGACTTTC. Residues: CSAREDTDSGANVLTF.

The J gene is TRBJ2-3, the V gene TRBV6-4, with 7 bases fitting TRBD2. The ends lost 6 bases at V and 2 bases at J; junction bases unmatched: 5. CDR1 and CDR2 (germline): MRHNA, SNTAGT. The CDR3 extends over 14 amino acids. The CDR3 here is CASRLARITDTQYF. The CDR3 nucleotides read TGTGCCAGCAGACTAGCGCGAATCACAGATACGCAGTATTTT.